These 20 T cell receptor beta chains share one sample of origin, sequenced in a study of beta chain features in type 1 diabetes. Study-level results: TCRB CDR3s were moderately but significantly shorter in Type 1 diabetes patients in all four CD4+ subsets.

For these receptors, no antigen is known. The authors reverse transcribed all of the isolated RNA, so sequencing captured expressed TCRB transcripts. TCRdb keeps only in-frame clones here, not all; method: immunoSEQ multiplex PCR. This table has hundreds of thousands of clones, roughly 8.8% appearing once. Sequenced sample: central memory CD4+ T cells from blood. These receptors were collected from a man younger than 45 with type 1 diabetes.

This clone was counted ten times or more. The chain joins TRBV14 to TRBJ2-5; D might be TRBD2 (5 bases). This CDR3 contains 15 residues. Germline-derived CDR1 and CDR2 are SGHDN and FVKESK. V was shortened by 2 bases and J by 1 base, with 11 bases between the two germline ends. The CDR3 DNA reads TGTGCCAGCAGCCAAACCAGCGGCAGCCAAGAGACCCAGTACTTC. As protein: CASSQTSGSQETQYF.

V usage is TRBV5-1 and J usage is TRBJ2-7, with D hard to call. The ends were cut back, 0 bases at V and 2 bases at J, with 15 bases in the middle. The CDR3 spans 16 residues. Germline V lookup: CDR1 SGHRS, CDR2 YFSETQ. The CDR3 protein is CASSLAIMAGTYEQYF. In DNA form, the CDR3 reads TGCGCCAGCAGCTTGGCCATAATGGCAGGAACCTACGAGCAGTACTTC.

This clone was seen a handful of times. The chain combines TRBV5-1 with TRBJ1-3, with no clear D. CDR1 is SGHRS and CDR2 is YFSETQ in the germline V gene. The CDR3 length is 17 residues. With 0 bases removed from V and 0 bases from J, the gap between germline ends came to 13 bases. In nucleotides, the CDR3 is TGCGCCAGCAGCTTGGGACCGGTAGAAAGCTCTGGAAACACCATATATTTT. It codes for CASSLGPVESSGNTIYF.

This clone was seen a few times. The genes are TRBV6-9 and TRBJ2-2, with a possible D match to TRBD2 (5 bases). Germline CDR1 MNHGY, CDR2 SVAAGI. CDR3 length: 14 residues. The V end was cut by 2 bases, the J end by 7 bases, with 11 bases between. CDR3 nucleotide sequence: TGTGCCAGCAGTTATGGAGGCCGTAGCGGGGAGCTGTTTTTT. Protein product: CASSYGGRSGELFF.

The chain links TRBV10-3 to TRBJ2-7; 7 nucleotides match TRBD2. The length of the CDR3 is 14 residues. Germline-derived CDR1 and CDR2 are ENHRY and SYGVKD. V trimming: 3 bases; J trimming: 0 bases; junction bases outside the gene matches: 2. CDR3 coding DNA: TGTGCCATCAGTGAAGGACTAGTCTCCTACGAGCAGTACTTC. This sequence encodes CAISEGLVSYEQYF.

This clone turned up a few times. The V and J genes are TRBV5-6 and TRBJ1-2; no clear D. In germline, CDR1 is SGHDT, CDR2 YYEEEE. CDR3 size: 16 residues. Deletions cut 1 base from V and 3 bases from J, with 16 bases between. The chain's CDR3 is CASSLFPTNTDYGYTF. In DNA, the CDR3 is TGTGCCAGCAGCTTGTTCCCTACAAATACCGACTATGGCTACACCTTC.

J is TRBJ1-3 and V is TRBV11-2; TRBD1 matches at 12 bases. Per germline, CDR1 SGHAT and CDR2 FQNNGV. CDR3 length: 14 residues. V lost 6 bases, J lost 8 bases, and 5 bases stayed unmatched. CDR3 region: CASSSGTGGYTIYF. The CDR3 DNA reads as TGTGCCAGCAGTTCCGGGACAGGGGGCTACACCATATATTTT.

This clone was observed a handful of times. J is TRBJ1-2 and V is TRBV7-2; D may be TRBD1 (5 bases). From germline, CDR1 is SGHTA and CDR2 FQGNSA. V was cut by 1 base and J by 1 base, with 13 bases left in between. The CDR3 spans 16 residues. The CDR3 nucleotides read TGTGCCAGCAGCTTAGGGGGCTCGGGGATTAACTATGGCTACACCTTC. As protein: CASSLGGSGINYGYTF.

The V call is TRBV6-6, the J call TRBJ2-1; 11 positions match TRBD2. Germline V gene lookup returns CDR1 MNHNY and CDR2 SVGAGI (reference sequence). CDR3 length: 14 residues. V trimming: 7 bases; J trimming: 9 bases; junction bases outside the gene matches: 8. This CDR3 reads CASKDSGGAGEQFF. In DNA, the CDR3 is TGTGCCAGCAAAGATAGCGGGGGGGCCGGTGAGCAGTTCTTC.

The sample holds a few counts of this clone. The chain combines TRBV30 with TRBJ1-2; no clear D. Trimming took 0 bases from V and 7 from J, leaving 12 bases between them. CDR1 GTSNPN and CDR2 SVGIG come from the germline V gene (reference sequence). The CDR3 is made up of 13 amino acids. The CDR3 loop is CAWSVQGGIGYTF. CDR3 sequence (DNA): TGTGCCTGGAGTGTACAAGGTGGCATTGGCTACACCTTC.

The chain combines TRBV4-3 with TRBJ2-7; D unresolved. There are 15 residues in the CDR3. Trimming removed 1 base from V and 0 bases from J, with 10 bases in between. CDR1 LGHNA and CDR2 YSLEER come from the germline V gene. The CDR3 region has the DNA TGCGCCAGCAGCCAAGGAGCCCATCCCTCCTACGAGCAGTACTTC. Protein: CASSQGAHPSYEQYF.

The chain uses TRBV7-9 and TRBJ1-5; D is unresolved. Trimming pared 3 bases from V and 1 base from J, leaving 7 bases between. From germline, CDR1 is SEHNR and CDR2 FQNEAQ (reference sequence). The CDR3 length is 14 residues. This chain's CDR3 is CASSFSESNQPQHF. CDR3 bases: TGTGCCAGCAGCTTTTCCGAAAGCAATCAGCCCCAGCATTTT. Looking up the rest from reference TRBV7-9 and TRBJ1-5 gives the full variable domain: DTGVSQNPRHKITKRGQNVTFRCDPISEHNRLYWYRQTLGQGPEFLTYFQNEAQLEKSRLLSDRFSAERPKGSFSTLEIQRTEQGDSAMYLCASSFSESNQPQHFGDGTRLSIL.

This clone was detected only a few times. The sample holds other DNA sequences that translate to the same CDR3. V is TRBV9 and J is TRBJ1-1; the D is unclear. Looked up from germline, CDR1 is SGDLS and CDR2 is YYNGEE. This CDR3 is built from 14 residues. V lost 3 bases and J lost 0, with 9 bases in between. The CDR3 here is CASSAGRLNTEAFF. DNA for the CDR3: TGTGCCAGCAGCGCCGGGCGGCTGAACACTGAAGCTTTCTTT.

This clone was counted between two and nine times. The rearrangement joins TRBV7-9 to TRBJ2-7; the D is unclear. From germline, CDR1 is SEHNR and CDR2 FQNEAQ (reference sequence). Trimming pared 3 bases from V and 1 base from J, leaving 7 bases between. CDR3 length: 13 residues. The CDR3 loop reads CASSFQKSYEQYF. CDR3 bases: TGTGCCAGCAGCTTTCAGAAATCCTACGAGCAGTACTTC.

This clone was recorded at least ten times. The rearrangement links TRBV19 to TRBJ2-2; 7 bases are a match to TRBD1. There are 13 residues in the CDR3. V lost 5 bases and J lost 6; bases outside the gene matches: 3. CDR1 LNHDA and CDR2 SQIVND come from the germline V gene (reference sequence). The CDR3 is CASSPQGAGELFF. CDR3 bases: TGTGCCAGTAGTCCGCAGGGGGCCGGGGAGCTGTTTTTT.

There are a few counts of this clone. The chain couples TRBV5-6 to TRBJ1-1; D gene uncertain. CDR3 size: 14 residues. V was shortened by 2 bases and J by 10 bases, with 18 bases between the two germline ends. CDR1 is SGHDT and CDR2 is YYEEEE in the germline V gene. This CDR3 reads CASSFPDGLRGAFF. In nucleotides, the CDR3 is TGTGCCAGCAGCTTTCCGGACGGTCTTCGCGGAGCTTTCTTT.

The chain couples TRBV29-1 to TRBJ1-2, with a possible D match to TRBD1 (5 bases). The V gene's germline CDR1 is SQVTM and CDR2 ANQGSEA. V was shortened by 0 bases and J by 2 bases, with 10 bases between the two germline ends. This CDR3 region has 14 residues. The CDR3 loop reads CSVEDWGTNYGYTF. CDR3 in DNA: TGCAGCGTTGAAGATTGGGGGACCAACTATGGCTACACCTTC.

The chain links TRBV6-5 to TRBJ1-6; no firm D call. V lost 8 bases, J lost 6 bases, and 11 bases lay in between. Per germline, CDR1 MNHEY and CDR2 SVGAGI. The CDR3 covers 13 residues. CDR3 nucleotides: TGTGCCAGCGAACAACAGCTTAATTCACCCCTCCACTTT. Translation gives CASEQQLNSPLHF.

This clone was seen more than once but under ten times. The chain carries TRBV11-2 and TRBJ2-6; D gene uncertain. The V gene lost 1 base and the J gene lost 0 bases, with 4 bases spanning the gap. The germline gives CDR1 SGHAT, CDR2 FQNNGV. The CDR3 totals 15 residues. CDR3 sequence: CASSLASSGANVLTF. CDR3 sequence (DNA): TGTGCCAGCAGCTTAGCAAGCTCTGGGGCCAACGTCCTGACTTTC.

This clone was seen more than once but under ten times. The V gene is TRBV6-5, the J gene TRBJ2-3, with D tentatively TRBD1 or TRBD2 (5 bases each). CDR3 length: 15 residues. Germline V gene sequence: CDR1 MNHEY, CDR2 SVGAGI. Trimming stripped 0 bases from V and 0 bases from J, with 7 bases between. In DNA form, the CDR3 reads TGTGCCAGCAGTTACTCAGGGACGAGCACAGATACGCAGTATTTT. Its protein is CASSYSGTSTDTQYF.